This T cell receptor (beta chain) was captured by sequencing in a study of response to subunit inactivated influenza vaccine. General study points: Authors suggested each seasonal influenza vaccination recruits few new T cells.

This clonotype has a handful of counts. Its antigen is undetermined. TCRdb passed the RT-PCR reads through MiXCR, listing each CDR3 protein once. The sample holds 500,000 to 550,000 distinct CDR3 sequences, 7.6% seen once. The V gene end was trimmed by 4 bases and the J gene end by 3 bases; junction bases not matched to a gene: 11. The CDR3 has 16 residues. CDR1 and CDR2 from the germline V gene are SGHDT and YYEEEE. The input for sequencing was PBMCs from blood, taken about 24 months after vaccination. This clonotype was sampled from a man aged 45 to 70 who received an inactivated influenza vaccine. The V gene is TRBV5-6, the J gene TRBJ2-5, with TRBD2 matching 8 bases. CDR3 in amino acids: CASSPLLAGIKETQYF. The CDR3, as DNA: TGTGCCAGCAGCCCCCTCCTAGCGGGCATCAAAGAGACCCAGTACTTC.